Following are 19 T cell receptor beta chains from one sample sequenced in a study of cytomegalovirus exposure and HLA in healthy donors (dated 2017 in TCRdb). The library was obtained by the immunoSEQ multiplex PCR assay. For the multiplex PCR, a mixture combining 60 forward primers for TCR Vbeta segments and 13 reverse primers for TCR Jbeta segments was used. The source is immuneACCESS, and TCRdb retained only in-frame sequences with V and J called. Part of the clones is not carried over; for the studies checked, unresolved V genes explain less than half of this, and the remainder is unexplained. This sample has roughly 200,000 clones in its table, and about four fifths of those were observed once. 1.5% to 2% of the sample rests with the top ten. The specimen sequenced was PBMCs. These receptors were taken from a man aged 40-55 years in good health and CMV-seropositive.

The V and J genes are TRBV6-4 and TRBJ2-1; D is perhaps TRBD2 (6 bases). Trimming removed 4 bases from V and 7 bases from J, with 11 bases in between. The CDR3 has 13 amino acids. Germline V lookup: CDR1 MRHNA, CDR2 SNTAGT. Here the CDR3 DNA reads TGTGCCAGCAGTGTGGAGGGTCTGAATGAGCAGTTCTTC. Its protein is CASSVEGLNEQFF.

The rearrangement uses TRBV30 and TRBJ2-1, with 11 bases that match TRBD2. V lost 2 bases to trimming and J lost 0 bases; unmatched junction nucleotides: 6. This CDR3 contains 17 residues. Germline lookup yields CDR1 GTSNPN and CDR2 SVGIG (reference sequence). In nucleotides, the CDR3 is TGTGCCTGGAGTCTTGATAGCGGGAGGGCCTCCTACAATGAGCAGTTCTTC. Translation: CAWSLDSGRASYNEQFF.

V gene TRBV9 combines with J gene TRBJ2-7, with TRBD2 matching 11 bases. The V and J ends lost 0 bases and 2 bases, in that order; junction bases with no gene match: 1. The CDR3 sequence is 15 residues long. Germline V gives CDR1 SGDLS, CDR2 YYNGEE. This chain's CDR3 is CASSVGLAGTYEQYF. The CDR3 DNA sequence: TGTGCCAGCAGCGTAGGACTAGCGGGGACCTACGAGCAGTACTTC.

This clone was seen once. The chain employs TRBV19 and TRBJ2-5; no clear D. Per the germline V gene, CDR1 is LNHDA and CDR2 is SQIVND (reference sequence). The CDR3 extends over 13 amino acids. The V end was cut by 7 bases, the J end by 3 bases, with 12 bases between. The CDR3 loop reads CASKSEAEETQYF. CDR3 nucleotide sequence: TGTGCCAGTAAAAGTGAGGCGGAAGAGACCCAGTACTTC.

The count of this clone is one. The chain joins TRBV4-3 to TRBJ2-7; a possible D gene is TRBD1 (6 bases). The germline gives CDR1 LGHNA, CDR2 YSLEER. This CDR3 region has 16 residues. V was trimmed by 2 bases and J by 3 bases, leaving 17 bases between them. The CDR3 sequence is CASSQTRDNSFYEQYF. The CDR3 region has the DNA TGCGCCAGCAGCCAAACCCGGGACAATTCCTTCTACGAGCAGTACTTC.

This clone has just a few counts. The V and J genes are TRBV18 and TRBJ1-4, with 7 nucleotides matching TRBD1. CDR1 is KGHSH, CDR2 LQKENI, per germline. This CDR3 comprises 14 residues. Unmatched junction bases numbered 4, after V lost 3 bases and J lost 6 bases. The CDR3 DNA reads as TGTGCCAGCTCACCGGCAGGGGGATATGAAAAACTGTTTTTT. Translated: CASSPAGGYEKLFF.

About this clone itself: This CDR3 is also generated by other DNA sequences in the sample. The chain carries TRBV19 and TRBJ2-5; 7 bases line up with TRBD2. V gave up 9 bases and J gave up 5 bases; unmatched junction bases: 9. CDR1 and CDR2 (germline): LNHDA, SQIVND (reference sequence). This CDR3 region has 13 residues. DNA of the CDR3: TGTGCCAGCAGTGCGGGACTAAGGGAGACCCAGTACTTC. It translates to CASSAGLRETQYF.

The V gene is TRBV9, the J gene TRBJ1-1; D gene unclear. V was pared by 1 base and J by 11 bases, with 12 bases between. CDR3 length equals 12 residues. Germline V gene data show CDR1 as SGDLS and CDR2 as YYNGEE. In DNA, the CDR3 is TGTGCCAGCAGCGTACACGGGCGAGGGGCTTTCTTT. This codes for CASSVHGRGAFF.

The rearrangement joins TRBV4-1 to TRBJ2-6; D is unclear. The CDR3 totals 15 residues. Germline lookup yields CDR1 MGHRA and CDR2 YSYEKL. V lost 0 bases, J lost 1 base, and 4 bases lay in between. CDR3 protein: CASSQDQSGANVLTF. Here the CDR3 DNA reads TGCGCCAGCAGCCAAGATCAATCTGGGGCCAACGTCCTGACTTTC.

This chain uses TRBV2 with TRBJ1-3; the D gene is possibly TRBD1 (6 bases). The CDR3 is made up of 14 amino acids. CDR1 SNHLY and CDR2 FYNNEI come from the germline V gene. V lost 4 bases, J lost 0 bases, and 7 bases lay in between. CDR3 amino acids: CASSGGLSGNTIYF. CDR3 in DNA: TGTGCCAGCAGTGGGGGGCTCTCTGGAAACACCATATATTTT.

The gene calls are TRBV7-2 and TRBJ1-5, with D perhaps matching TRBD1 (5 bases). Per germline, CDR1 SGHTA and CDR2 FQGNSA. V was pared by 1 base and J by 2 bases, with 9 bases between. The CDR3 length is 15 residues. The CDR3 here is CASSLEAGGNQPQHF. In DNA form, the CDR3 reads TGTGCCAGCAGCTTAGAGGCGGGGGGCAATCAGCCCCAGCATTTT.

CDR3 residues: CASSLGLSSDTEAFF. CDR3 DNA sequence: TGTGCCAGCAGCTTAGGACTAAGTTCCGACACTGAAGCTTTCTTT. This chain joins TRBV11-2 and TRBJ1-1, with no clear D. CDR1 is SGHAT and CDR2 is FQNNGV in the germline V gene. With 1 base removed from V and 3 bases from J, the gap between germline ends came to 12 bases. There are 15 residues in the CDR3.

V is TRBV7-6 and J is TRBJ1-1, with 7 bases identical to TRBD1. The germline V gene has CDR1 SGHVS and CDR2 FNYEAQ. The CDR3 is 15 amino acids. Unmatched junction bases numbered 4, after V lost 3 bases and J lost 0 bases. The CDR3 sequence: CASSFGQGVNTEAFF. The CDR3 coding sequence is TGTGCCAGCAGCTTTGGGCAGGGGGTGAACACTGAAGCTTTCTTT. Filled out from reference TRBV7-6 and TRBJ1-1, the complete variable domain reads GAGVSQSPRYKVTKRGQDVALRCDPISGHVSLYWYRQALGQGPEFLTYFNYEAQQDKSGLPNDRFSAERPEGSISTLTIQRTEQRDSAMYRCASSFGQGVNTEAFFGQGTRLTVV.

The V call is TRBV6-5, the J call TRBJ1-2, with 8 nucleotides matching TRBD1. The V and J ends lost 5 bases and 5 bases, in that order; junction bases with no gene match: 7. The CDR3 covers 14 residues. In germline, CDR1 is MNHEY, CDR2 SVGAGI. The CDR3 loop reads CASSDGGQVYGYTF. For the CDR3, the DNA is TGTGCCAGCAGTGACGGGGGACAGGTTTATGGCTACACCTTC.

The gene calls are TRBV19 and TRBJ1-1; the D gene is possibly TRBD1 (6 bases). Trimming pared 6 bases from V and 7 bases from J, leaving 6 bases between. The CDR3 length is 10 residues. Germline CDR1 and CDR2: LNHDA and SQIVND (reference sequence). DNA of the CDR3: TGTGCCAGTAGGGACAGTGAAGCTTTCTTT. Amino acid sequence: CASRDSEAFF.

The rearrangement joins TRBV5-4 to TRBJ1-5; possible D gene TRBD1, 5 bases. This CDR3 is 15 amino acids long. The germline V gene encodes CDR1 SGHNT and CDR2 YYREEE (reference sequence). V lost 0 bases and J lost 0, with 7 bases in between. CDR3 nucleotides: TGTGCCAGCAGCTTGGGGGGGGTTAGCAATCAGCCCCAGCATTTT. It encodes CASSLGGVSNQPQHF.

This clone occurred once. The chain employs TRBV5-6 and TRBJ2-1; 7 positions agree with TRBD2. The CDR3 is 16 residues long. Germline values: CDR1 SGHDT, CDR2 YYEEEE. Losses at the gene ends were 1 base for V and 4 bases for J; bases not matched to a gene: 8. DNA of the CDR3: TGTGCCAGCAGCTTGTTGGCGGGAGAGTCTTACAATGAGCAGTTCTTC. The encoded protein is CASSLLAGESYNEQFF.

This clone was seen more than once but under ten times. The genes are TRBV11-2 and TRBJ2-7; D is perhaps TRBD1 (5 bases). The germline gives CDR1 SGHAT, CDR2 FQNNGV. CDR3 length: 11 amino acids. Between the trimmed V and J ends, which lost 5 bases and 7 bases, there was a span of 9 bases. CDR3 sequence: CASSPRGEQYF. The CDR3 bases are TGTGCCAGCAGCCCAAGGGGTGAGCAGTACTTC.

The chain employs TRBV7-2 and TRBJ1-1; perhaps TRBD1 as D (5 bases). V dropped 1 base and J dropped 11 bases, with 23 bases sitting between them. This CDR3 region has 16 residues. Germline assignment: CDR1 SGHTA and CDR2 FQGNSA. DNA for the CDR3: TGTGCCAGCAGCTTAGTCGGAAATCGACTAGATCGGGGGGCTTTCTTT. Its protein is CASSLVGNRLDRGAFF.